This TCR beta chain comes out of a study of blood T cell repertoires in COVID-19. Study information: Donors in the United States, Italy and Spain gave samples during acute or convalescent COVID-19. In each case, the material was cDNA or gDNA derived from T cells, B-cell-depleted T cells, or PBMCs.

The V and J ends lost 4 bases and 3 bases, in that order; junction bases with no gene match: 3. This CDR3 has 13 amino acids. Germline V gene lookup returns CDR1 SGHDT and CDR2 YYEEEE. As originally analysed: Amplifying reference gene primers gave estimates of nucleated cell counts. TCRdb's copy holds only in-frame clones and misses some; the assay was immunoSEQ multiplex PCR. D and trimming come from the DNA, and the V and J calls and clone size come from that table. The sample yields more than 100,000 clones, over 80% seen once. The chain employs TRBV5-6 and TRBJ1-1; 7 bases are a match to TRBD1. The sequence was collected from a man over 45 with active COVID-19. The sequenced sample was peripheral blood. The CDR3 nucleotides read TGTGCCAGCAGCCCGGGACAGCACACTGAAGCTTTCTTT. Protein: CASSPGQHTEAFF.